Listed here are 22 T cell receptor beta chains from one sample, sequenced in a study of cytomegalovirus exposure and HLA in healthy donors. The study ran its PCR with 60 Vbeta and 13 Jbeta primers. Profiled with immunoSEQ multiplex PCR; TCRdb holds only in-frame clones, not every one. This table has 85,000 to 130,000 clones, approximately 79% appearing once. The sequencing input was PBMCs. These receptors were collected from a man aged 60-69 years in good health and CMV-seropositive.

This clone was observed a handful of times. V and J are TRBV10-2 and TRBJ1-6; 7 bases are shared with TRBD1. The V segment lost 6 bases and the J segment 12 bases; nucleotides outside the gene matches: 11. In germline, CDR1 is WSHSY, CDR2 SAAADI. This CDR3 spans 14 amino acids. CDR3 protein: CASRTEQGGGPLHF. The DNA of the CDR3 is TGCGCCAGCAGAACTGAGCAGGGGGGTGGACCCCTCCACTTT.

CDR3 nucleotides: TGTGCCAGCAGTCGAGGGGGCGGAAGCACTGAAGCTTTCTTT. Protein sequence: CASSRGGGSTEAFF. The genes are TRBV6-5 and TRBJ1-1; 7 nucleotides match TRBD1. CDR3 length equals 14 residues. Germline-derived CDR1 and CDR2 are MNHEY and SVGAGI. After removal of 5 bases from V and 4 bases from J, the junction contained 7 bases not matched to a gene.

V is TRBV6-5 and J is TRBJ1-1; possible D gene TRBD1, 6 bases. CDR1 and CDR2 (germline): MNHEY, SVGAGI. The CDR3 length is 13 residues. V was clipped by 3 bases and J by 8 bases, with 13 bases between them. CDR3 protein: CASSYPGGTEAFF. The CDR3 DNA is TGTGCCAGCAGTTATCCCGGGGGGACAGAAGCTTTCTTT.

This clone came up a few times. This sequence joins TRBV6-6 and TRBJ1-4, with TRBD1 matching over 8 bases. In germline, CDR1 is MNHNY, CDR2 SVGAGI (reference sequence). V lost 6 bases and J lost 0; bases outside the gene matches: 6. The CDR3 is 16 residues long. The CDR3 region has the DNA TGTGCCAGCAGGTCTACAGGGGGTTCAACTAATGAAAAACTGTTTTTT. Translation gives CASRSTGGSTNEKLFF.

The V gene is TRBV7-2, the J gene TRBJ2-3; 8 positions agree with TRBD2. V lost 1 base, J lost 2 bases, and 8 bases stayed unmatched. CDR1 SGHTA and CDR2 FQGNSA come from the germline V gene. This CDR3 is 17 amino acids long. CDR3 loop: CASSLVAGLLSTDTQYF. The CDR3 DNA sequence: TGTGCCAGCAGCTTAGTAGCGGGGCTGCTTTCCACAGATACGCAGTATTTT. The full variable domain, with the rest looked up from reference TRBV7-2 and TRBJ2-3, is GAGVSQSPSNKVTEKGKDVELRCDPISGHTALYWYRQSLGQGLEFLIYFQGNSAPDKSGLPSDRFSAERTGGSVSTLTIQRTQQEDSAVYLCASSLVAGLLSTDTQYFGPGTRLTVL.

The chain carries TRBV11-2 and TRBJ1-1; possibly TRBD1 for D (6 bases). The V gene lost 1 base and the J gene lost 1 base, with 10 bases spanning the gap. Per germline, CDR1 SGHAT and CDR2 FQNNGV. This CDR3 contains 15 residues. The CDR3 protein is CASSLVPRGNTEAFF. CDR3 sequence (DNA): TGTGCCAGCAGCTTAGTTCCCAGGGGGAACACTGAAGCTTTCTTT.

This chain uses TRBV27 with TRBJ2-7; TRBD1 matches 11 bases. CDR3 size: 17 residues. Germline CDR1 reads MNHEY; CDR2 reads SMNVEV (reference sequence). With 0 bases clipped from V and 2 bases from J, the junction kept 6 bases outside the gene matches. The CDR3 reads CASSLSPGTGGTYEQYF. The CDR3 coding sequence is TGTGCCAGCAGTTTATCACCCGGGACAGGGGGTACCTACGAGCAGTACTTC.

The chain joins TRBV13 to TRBJ1-1, with D possibly being TRBD1 (6 bases). There are 15 residues in the CDR3. V was trimmed by 5 bases and J by 0 bases, leaving 13 bases between them. In germline, CDR1 is PRHDT, CDR2 FYEKMQ (reference sequence). CDR3 coding DNA: TGTGCCAGCAGCCCCAGGACAGCCATGAACACTGAAGCTTTCTTT. This sequence encodes CASSPRTAMNTEAFF.

The chain uses TRBV29-1 and TRBJ2-3; 7 bases align to TRBD1. Germline-derived CDR1 and CDR2 are SQVTM and ANQGSEA. The CDR3 has 15 amino acids. V lost 4 bases and J lost 0; bases outside the gene matches: 7. Here the CDR3 DNA reads TGCAGCGTTGTGACAGGGACATCTAGCACAGATACGCAGTATTTT. Its protein is CSVVTGTSSTDTQYF.

A note on this clone: Compared with germline, one end of the junction differs, possibly owing to a read error. The rearrangement uses TRBV7-9 and TRBJ1-1, with D unclear. The germline V gene encodes CDR1 SEHNR and CDR2 FQNEAQ (reference sequence). The CDR3 contains 14 residues. CDR3: CASSQVTRSTEAFF. As DNA, the CDR3 is TGCGCCAGCAGCCAAGTAACCCGGAGTACTGAAGCTTTCTTT.

This clone was detected only once. The chain is built from TRBV6-1 and TRBJ2-3; D unresolved. This CDR3 contains 15 residues. Germline CDR1 and CDR2: MNHNS and SASEGT. The ends were cut back, 6 bases at V and 5 bases at J, with 18 bases in the middle. DNA of the CDR3: TGTGCCAGCAGGGCCGTGGCAGGTCTTTTAGATACGCAGTATTTT. Translated: CASRAVAGLLDTQYF.

The chain employs TRBV13 and TRBJ1-1; possible D gene TRBD1, 5 bases. The CDR3 consists of 15 residues. The V and J ends lost 6 bases and 4 bases respectively, with 18 bases between them. The germline gives CDR1 PRHDT, CDR2 FYEKMQ (reference sequence). This CDR3 reads CASREGPLVGTEAFF. CDR3 nucleotide sequence: TGTGCCAGCAGGGAGGGGCCTCTTGTAGGCACTGAAGCTTTCTTT. Together with reference TRBV13 and TRBJ1-1, the CDR3 gives the full variable domain: AAGVIQSPRHLIKEKRETATLKCYPIPRHDTVYWYQQGPGQDPQFLISFYEKMQSDKGSIPDRFSAQQFSDYHSELNMSSLELGDSALYFCASREGPLVGTEAFFGQGTRLTVV.

CDR3 DNA sequence: TGTGCCAGCAGCTTAGCATCAGTGAACAGGGGGGCCTACGAGCAGTACTTC. Protein product: CASSLASVNRGAYEQYF. This chain links TRBV7-2 with TRBJ2-7; 8 bases are shared with TRBD1. CDR1 is SGHTA, CDR2 FQGNSA, per germline. There are 17 residues in the CDR3. With V trimmed by 0 bases and J by 2 bases, 9 bases remained unmatched.

This rearrangement joins TRBV6-1 to TRBJ2-7; 9 nucleotides match TRBD1. This CDR3 is built from 14 residues. The germline gives CDR1 MNHNS, CDR2 SASEGT. The junction had 5 bases not matched to a gene; V was cut back by 6 bases and J by 2 bases. The CDR3 region is CASRLGQGPYEQYF. The CDR3 nucleotides read TGTGCCAGCAGGCTGGGACAGGGCCCCTACGAGCAGTACTTC.

This chain links TRBV14 with TRBJ2-1; TRBD1 might be the D (6 bases). Trimming removed 4 bases at V and 9 bases at J, with 10 bases between. CDR1 is SGHDN and CDR2 is FVKESK in the germline V gene. The length of the CDR3 is 12 residues. The CDR3 spells CASSPQGTEQFF. The CDR3 DNA reads TGTGCCAGCAGCCCACAGGGTACTGAGCAGTTCTTC.

This clone has just a few counts. In nucleotides, the CDR3 is TGTGCCAGCAGCGTAGCAGAAGATACGCAGTATTTT. It translates to CASSVAEDTQYF. The genes are TRBV9 and TRBJ2-3; D is unclear. Germline assignment: CDR1 SGDLS and CDR2 YYNGEE. The V end was cut by 0 bases, the J end by 5 bases, with 4 bases between. The CDR3 length is 12 residues.

V usage is TRBV5-1 and J usage is TRBJ1-2; perhaps TRBD1 as D (6 bases). CDR1 is SGHRS, CDR2 YFSETQ, per germline. V was shortened by 4 bases and J by 8 bases, with 15 bases between the two germline ends. CDR3 length: 13 residues. CDR3 residues: CASSPRQVEGYTF. Here the CDR3 DNA reads TGCGCCAGCAGCCCCCGACAGGTCGAGGGCTACACCTTC.

The chain recombines TRBV5-1 with TRBJ2-7; 7 bases match TRBD1. Germline loops: CDR1 SGHRS, CDR2 YFSETQ. The trim removed 4 bases at V and 0 bases at J, leaving 10 bases unmatched. This CDR3 is 16 amino acids long. DNA of the CDR3: TGCGCCAGCAGCGTTACCGGGACAGAGAGCTCCTACGAGCAGTACTTC. This codes for CASSVTGTESSYEQYF.

The DNA of the CDR3 is TGCAGCGTTGAAGACGGGCGGTCCAGGGCATCCTACGAGCAGTACTTC. As protein: CSVEDGRSRASYEQYF. The J gene is TRBJ2-7, the V gene TRBV29-1, with D possibly TRBD1 on 5 matching bases. The CDR3 is 16 amino acids. Germline lookup yields CDR1 SQVTM and CDR2 ANQGSEA. Trimming removed 0 bases from V and 1 base from J, with 16 bases in between.

This clone has a single count. The chain couples TRBV5-1 to TRBJ2-3; possibly TRBD2 for D (5 bases). Trimming pared 0 bases from V and 3 bases from J, leaving 11 bases between. CDR1 and CDR2 from the germline V gene are SGHRS and YFSETQ. CDR3 size: 15 residues. Here the CDR3 DNA reads TGCGCCAGCAGCTTGGCGGGGAAAGCAACAGATACGCAGTATTTT. Amino acids: CASSLAGKATDTQYF.

The J gene is TRBJ2-2, the V gene TRBV5-4, with D possibly TRBD1 on 5 matching bases. From germline, CDR1 is SGHNT and CDR2 YYREEE (reference sequence). The CDR3 length is 15 residues. Trimming left V 4 bases short and J 3 bases short, with 13 bases between. Here the CDR3 DNA reads TGTGCCAGCAGCCCGACAGTTGGAGACACCGGGGAGCTGTTTTTT. Translated: CASSPTVGDTGELFF.

The chain has TRBV7-7 and TRBJ2-1; 8 nucleotides agree with TRBD1. The CDR3 length is 12 residues. Trimming took 5 bases from V and 9 from J; bases not matched to a gene: 3. Germline CDR1 reads SSHAT; CDR2 reads FNYEAQ (reference sequence). Written as DNA, the CDR3 is TGTGCCAGCAGCCGACAGGGGTCTGAGCAGTTCTTC. It translates to CASSRQGSEQFF.